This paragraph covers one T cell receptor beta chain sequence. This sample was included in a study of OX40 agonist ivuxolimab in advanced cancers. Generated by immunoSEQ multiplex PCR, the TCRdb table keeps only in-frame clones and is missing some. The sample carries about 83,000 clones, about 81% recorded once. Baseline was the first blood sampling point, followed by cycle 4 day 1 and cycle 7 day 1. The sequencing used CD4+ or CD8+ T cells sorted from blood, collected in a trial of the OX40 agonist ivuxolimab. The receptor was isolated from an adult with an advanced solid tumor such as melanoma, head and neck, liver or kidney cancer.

Here the CDR3 reads CASSLMTDSNTEAFF. CDR3 sequence (DNA): TGTGCCAGCTCACTGATGACAGACTCGAACACTGAAGCTTTCTTT. The rearrangement links TRBV18 to TRBJ1-1, with D possibly being TRBD1 (5 bases). Germline V gene sequence: CDR1 KGHSH, CDR2 LQKENI. The CDR3 spans 15 residues. With 4 bases removed from V and 1 base from J, the gap between germline ends came to 13 bases.